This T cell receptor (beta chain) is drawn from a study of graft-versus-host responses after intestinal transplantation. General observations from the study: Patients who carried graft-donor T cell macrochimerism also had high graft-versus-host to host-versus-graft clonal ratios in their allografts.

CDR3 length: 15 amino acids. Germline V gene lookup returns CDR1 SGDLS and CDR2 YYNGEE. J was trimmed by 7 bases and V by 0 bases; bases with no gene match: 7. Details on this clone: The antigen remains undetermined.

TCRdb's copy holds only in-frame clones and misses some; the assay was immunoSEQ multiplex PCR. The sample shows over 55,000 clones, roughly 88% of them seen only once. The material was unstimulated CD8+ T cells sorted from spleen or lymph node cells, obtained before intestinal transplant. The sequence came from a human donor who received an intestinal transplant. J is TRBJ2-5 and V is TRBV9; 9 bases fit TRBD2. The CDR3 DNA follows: TGTGCCAGCAGCGTAGAAGGCGGGGGGGCGGTGACCCAGTACTTC. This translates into CASSVEGGGAVTQYF.